This TCR beta chain appears in the sequencing data of a study of T cells after yellow fever vaccination. CDR1 LNHDA and CDR2 SQIVND come from the germline V gene (reference sequence). The CDR3 length is 14 residues. After removal of 3 bases from V and 4 bases from J, the junction contained 5 bases not matched to a gene. TCRdb re-derived calls from the 5' RACE reads in MiXCR, one entry per CDR3 protein. The repertoire consists of 250,000 or so distinct CDR3 sequences, with 3.6% occurring once and the leading ten covering around 19%. This clonotype was counted many times. This sequence was found in a man aged 18 to 30 who received the YFV17D yellow fever vaccine. The rearrangement links TRBV19 to TRBJ1-1; 7 bases line up with TRBD1. Sequencing was performed on PBMCs, taken 15 days after the yellow fever booster vaccination. DNA for the CDR3: TGTGCCAGTAGTATCGCAGGGGGATCCACTGAAGCTTTCTTT. Encoded protein: CASSIAGGSTEAFF.